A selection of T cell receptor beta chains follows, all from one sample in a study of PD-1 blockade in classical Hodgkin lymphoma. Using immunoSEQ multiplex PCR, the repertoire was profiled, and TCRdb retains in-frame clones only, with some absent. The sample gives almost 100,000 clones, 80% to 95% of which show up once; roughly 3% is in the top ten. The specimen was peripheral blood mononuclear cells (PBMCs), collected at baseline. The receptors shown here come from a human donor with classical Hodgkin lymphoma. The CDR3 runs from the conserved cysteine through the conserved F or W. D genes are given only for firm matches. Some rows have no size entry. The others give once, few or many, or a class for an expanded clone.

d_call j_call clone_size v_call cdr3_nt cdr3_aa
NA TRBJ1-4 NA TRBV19 TGTGCCAGTAGTATACAGGTGCCGGGGGCGGCTAATGAAAAACTGTTTTTT CASSIQVPGAANEKLFF
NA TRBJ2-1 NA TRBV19 TGTGCCAGTAGCCGCCCCGGGGGTGAGCAGTTCTTC CASSRPGGEQFF
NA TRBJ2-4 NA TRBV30 TGTGCCTGGAGTGTAGGGACATCGGACATTCAGTACTTC CAWSVGTSDIQYF
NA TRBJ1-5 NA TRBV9 TGTGCCAGCAGCGTTGGGGGCTACAATCAGCCCCAGCATTTT CASSVGGYNQPQHF
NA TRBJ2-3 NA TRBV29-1 TGCAGCGTTGATACCCAGGGTGGAAGCACAGATACGCAGTATTTT CSVDTQGGSTDTQYF
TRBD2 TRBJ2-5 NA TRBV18 TGTGCCAGCTCACCACGAGCGGGAGTAGAGACCCAGTACTTC CASSPRAGVETQYF
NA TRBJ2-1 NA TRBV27 TGTGCCAGCAGTCCACGCCTAGCCTCCTACAATGAGCAGTTCTTC CASSPRLASYNEQFF
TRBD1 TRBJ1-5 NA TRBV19 TGTGCCAGTAGTAATCCCGGGACAGGGGGTAGCAATCAGCCCCAGCATTTT CASSNPGTGGSNQPQHF
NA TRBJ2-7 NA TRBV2 TGTGCCAGCAGCCCAAAGAGCGGCGAGCAGTACTTC CASSPKSGEQYF
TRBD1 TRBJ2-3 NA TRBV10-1 TGCGCCAGCGGGACAGGGTTCACAGATACGCAGTATTTT CASGTGFTDTQYF
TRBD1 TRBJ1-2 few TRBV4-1 TGCGCCAGCAACAGGGGAGGGAACTATGGCTACACCTTC CASNRGGNYGYTF
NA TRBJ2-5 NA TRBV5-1 TGCGCCAGCAGCTTCGCGGAGACCCAGTACTTC CASSFAETQYF
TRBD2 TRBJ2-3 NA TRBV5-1 TGCGCCAGCAGCTTGGCTAGCGGGGCAGATACGCAGTATTTT CASSLASGADTQYF
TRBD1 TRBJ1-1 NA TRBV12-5 TGTGCTAGTGGCCGGGACAGGGGAAACACTGAAGCTTTCTTT CASGRDRGNTEAFF
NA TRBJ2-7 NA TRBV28 TGTGCCAGCAGTTTACAGCGGGTACGCTACGAGCAGTACTTC CASSLQRVRYEQYF
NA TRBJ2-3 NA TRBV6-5 TGTGCCAGCAGGCTTGGGACATCCGATACGCAGTATTTT CASRLGTSDTQYF
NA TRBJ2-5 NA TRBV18 TGTGCCAGCTCACCAACTAGTGCGAAAGAGACCCAGTACTTC CASSPTSAKETQYF
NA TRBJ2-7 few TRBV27 TGTGCCAGCAGTGCCGGGGGAGCCTACGAGCAGTACTTC CASSAGGAYEQYF
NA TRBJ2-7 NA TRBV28 TGTGCCAGCAGTTTAGGTGGCCCCGACTACGAGCAGTACTTC CASSLGGPDYEQYF
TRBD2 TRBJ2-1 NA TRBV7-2 TGTGCCAGCAGCTCCTGGACTAGCAGGGGCTCCTACAATGAGCAGTTCTTC CASSSWTSRGSYNEQFF